This TCR beta chain was sequenced for a study of CD8+CD57+ T cells in acquired aplastic anemia. Study-wide context: Sorted CD4+ plus CD8+ cells gave DNA averaging around 3.2 ug.

Concerning this clonotype itself: Its antigen is not known.

Study outcomes and limitations: It was found that some 31 CD8+ CDR3 sequences were shared between patients and controls.

The template for TCR beta VDJ and CDR3 sequence profiling was genomic DNA. TCRdb itself ran the reads through MiXCR, one entry per CDR3 protein. The sample contains about 400,000 distinct CDR3 sequences, approximately 70% of which appear only once. This clonotype was obtained from a human donor in good health, serving as a control. The specimen sequenced was sorted CD4+, CD8+, or CD8+CD57+ T cells (not recorded which) from PBMCs.

The CDR3 region has the DNA TGCGCCAGCAGCTTGTCCCTAGCGGGGGGGCGGGAGACCCAGTACTTC. Protein: CASSLSLAGGRETQYF. The gene calls are TRBV5-1 and TRBJ2-5, with 12 bases identical to TRBD2. V lost 1 base and J lost 5; bases outside the gene matches: 6. The CDR3 consists of 16 residues. The germline CDR1 and CDR2 sequences are SGHRS and YFSETQ.